These 5 T cell receptor beta chains were all obtained from the same sample, sequenced in a study of blood T cell repertoires in COVID-19. Here immunoSEQ multiplex PCR was the method, and the copy in TCRdb shows in-frame clones only, minus some. The sample has 200,000 to 300,000 clones; around 90% are singletons. The sample taken for sequencing was peripheral blood. The receptor source for this set is a woman in her twenties or thirties with acute or convalescent COVID-19.

This sequence joins TRBV6-2 or TRBV6-3 and TRBJ1-3; weak D call: TRBD1 (6 bases). Looked up from germline, CDR1 is MNHEY and CDR2 is SVGEGT. Trimming took 0 bases from V and 1 from J, leaving 7 bases between them. This CDR3 region has 15 residues. The CDR3 reads CASSYSTGSGNTIYF. The CDR3 DNA sequence: TGTGCCAGCAGTTACTCGACAGGATCTGGAAACACCATATATTTT.

This clone was observed a single time. V and J are TRBV7-9 and TRBJ2-3, with TRBD2 as a possible D gene (5 bases). The germline CDR1 and CDR2 sequences are SEHNR and FQNEAQ (reference sequence). The V and J ends lost 5 bases and 2 bases respectively, with 17 bases between them. There are 16 residues in the CDR3. CDR3 DNA sequence: TGTGCCAGCAGCCCCGGGGATGGGGAGAACACAGATACGCAGTATTTT. The encoded protein is CASSPGDGENTDTQYF. Complete variable domain (other parts from reference TRBV7-9 and TRBJ2-3): DTGVSQNPRHKITKRGQNVTFRCDPISEHNRLYWYRQTLGQGPEFLTYFQNEAQLEKSRLLSDRFSAERPKGSFSTLEIQRTEQGDSAMYLCASSPGDGENTDTQYFGPGTRLTVL.

The chain combines TRBV5-4 with TRBJ1-3; 7 bases map to TRBD1. CDR3 length: 14 amino acids. Trimming took 2 bases from V and 2 from J; bases not matched to a gene: 1. From germline, CDR1 is SGHNT and CDR2 YYREEE (reference sequence). CDR3 DNA: TGTGCCAGCAGCTTCAGGGGGGCTGGAAACACCATATATTTT. Its translation is CASSFRGAGNTIYF.

The chain joins TRBV14 to TRBJ1-5, with TRBD1 identical over 7 bases. In germline, CDR1 is SGHDN, CDR2 FVKESK. Trimming took 4 bases from V and 4 from J; bases not matched to a gene: 4. This CDR3 comprises 14 residues. The DNA for the CDR3 is TGTGCCAGCAGCCCGACAGGGATGAATCAGCCCCAGCATTTT. Its translation: CASSPTGMNQPQHF.

The chain recombines TRBV7-9 with TRBJ2-7; D gene uncertain. The germline gives CDR1 SEHNR, CDR2 FQNEAQ (reference sequence). The CDR3 is 11 residues long. Trimming cost V 4 bases and J 4 bases, with 5 bases left between them. The CDR3 reads CASSSLYEQYF. The CDR3 bases are TGTGCCAGCAGCTCCCTATACGAGCAGTACTTC.